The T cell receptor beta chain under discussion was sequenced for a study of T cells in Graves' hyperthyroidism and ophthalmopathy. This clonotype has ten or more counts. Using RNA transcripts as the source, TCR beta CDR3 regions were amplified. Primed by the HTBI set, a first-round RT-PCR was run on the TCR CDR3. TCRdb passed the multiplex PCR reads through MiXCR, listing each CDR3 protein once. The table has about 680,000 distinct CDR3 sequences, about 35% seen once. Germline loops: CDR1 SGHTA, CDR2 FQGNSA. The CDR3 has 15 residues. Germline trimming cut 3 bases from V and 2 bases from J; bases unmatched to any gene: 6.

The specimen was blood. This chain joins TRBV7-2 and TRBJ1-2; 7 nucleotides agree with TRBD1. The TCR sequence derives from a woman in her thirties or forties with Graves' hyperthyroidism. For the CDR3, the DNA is TGTGCCAGCAGCTTGGAGGGGGCGGGAAACTATGGCTACACCTTC. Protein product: CASSLEGAGNYGYTF.